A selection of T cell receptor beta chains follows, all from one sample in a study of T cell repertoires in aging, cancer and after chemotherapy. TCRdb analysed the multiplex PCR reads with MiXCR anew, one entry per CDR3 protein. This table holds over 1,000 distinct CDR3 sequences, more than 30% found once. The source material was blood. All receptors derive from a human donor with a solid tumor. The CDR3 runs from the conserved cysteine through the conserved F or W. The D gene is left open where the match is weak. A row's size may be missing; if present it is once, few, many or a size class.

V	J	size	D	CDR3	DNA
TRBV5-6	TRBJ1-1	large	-	CASSRTPNTEAFF	TGTGCCAGCAGTCGTACACCGAACACTGAAGCTTTCTTT
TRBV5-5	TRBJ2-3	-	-	CASSLDLSSTVTQYF	TGTGCCAGCAGCTTGGACTTATCTAGCACAGTTACGCAGTATTTT
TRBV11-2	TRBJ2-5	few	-	CASSSTGTPRETQYF	TGTGCCAGCAGCAGCACAGGGACCCCCCGGGAGACCCAGTACTTC
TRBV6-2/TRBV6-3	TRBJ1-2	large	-	CASTPTGRYGYTF	TGTGCCAGCACCCCGACAGGACGGTATGGCTACACCTTC
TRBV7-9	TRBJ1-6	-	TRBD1	CASSENFGTDTPNLPLHF	TGTGCCAGCAGCGAGAATTTCGGGACAGATACTCCGAATTTACCCCTCCACTTT
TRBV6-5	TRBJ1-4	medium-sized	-	CASSPVRDRLEKLFF	TGTGCCAGCAGTCCGGTACGGGACCGCCTTGAAAAACTGTTTTTT
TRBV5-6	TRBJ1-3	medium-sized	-	CASSWTVTGNTIYF	TGTGCCAGCAGCTGGACAGTGACTGGAAACACCATATATTTT
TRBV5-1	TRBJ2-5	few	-	CASSLGGGVGAQYF	TGCGCCAGCAGCTTGGGGGGCGGCGTGGGGGCCCAGTACTTC
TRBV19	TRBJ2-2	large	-	CASSISEAGELFF	TGTGCCAGTAGTATTTCGGAAGCCGGGGAGCTGTTTTTT
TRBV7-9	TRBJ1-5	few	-	CASSSRDQPQHF	TGTGCCAGCAGCTCCAGGGATCAGCCCCAGCATTTT
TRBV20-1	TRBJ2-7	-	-	CSARDHLTYEQYF	TGCAGTGCTAGAGATCACTTAACCTACGAGCAGTACTTC
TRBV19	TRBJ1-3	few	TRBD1	CASSTGQGNTIYF	TGTGCCAGTAGTACGGGACAGGGAAACACCATATATTTT
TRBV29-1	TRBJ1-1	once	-	CSLRRNTEAFF	TGCAGCCTAAGAAGGAACACTGAAGCTTTCTTT
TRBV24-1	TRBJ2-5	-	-	CATRRGPGETQYF	TGTGCCACCAGGCGGGGACCGGGGGAGACCCAGTACTTC
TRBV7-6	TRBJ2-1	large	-	CASSLKPSFGNEQFF	TGTGCCAGCAGCTTGAAGCCTAGTTTTGGGAATGAGCAGTTCTTC